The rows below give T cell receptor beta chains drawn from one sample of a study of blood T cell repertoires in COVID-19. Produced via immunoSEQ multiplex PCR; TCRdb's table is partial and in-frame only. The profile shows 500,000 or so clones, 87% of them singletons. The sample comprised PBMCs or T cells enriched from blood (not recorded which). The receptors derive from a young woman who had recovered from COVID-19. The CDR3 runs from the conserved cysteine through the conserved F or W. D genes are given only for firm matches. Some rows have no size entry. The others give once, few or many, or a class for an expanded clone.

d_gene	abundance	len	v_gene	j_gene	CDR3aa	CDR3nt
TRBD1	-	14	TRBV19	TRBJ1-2	CASTQGDRLYGYTF	TGTGCCAGTACCCAGGGGGACAGGCTCTATGGCTACACCTTC
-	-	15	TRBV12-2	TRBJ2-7	CASRLPWTGRDEQYF	TGTGCAAGTCGCTTACCTTGGACAGGAAGGGACGAGCAGTACTTC
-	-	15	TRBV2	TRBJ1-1	CASSVGGARNTEAFF	TGTGCCAGCAGTGTCGGGGGGGCGCGGAACACTGAAGCTTTCTTT
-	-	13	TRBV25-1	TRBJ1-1	CAGSAPQENEAFF	TGTGCCGGCAGTGCTCCCCAAGAGAATGAAGCTTTCTTT
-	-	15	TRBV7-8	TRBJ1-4	CASSLGGLVNEKLFF	TGTGCCAGCAGCTTGGGCGGGCTGGTTAATGAAAAACTGTTTTTT
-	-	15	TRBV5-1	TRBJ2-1	CASSFTGSSYNEQFF	TGCGCCAGCAGCTTCACCGGGTCTTCCTACAATGAGCAGTTCTTC
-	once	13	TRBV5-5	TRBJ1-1	CASSLDPGTEAFF	TGTGCCAGCAGCTTGGATCCAGGGACTGAAGCTTTCTTT
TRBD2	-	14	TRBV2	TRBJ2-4	CASSEPTPGRGPLF	TGTGCCAGCAGTGAACCTACCCCGGGGAGGGGCCCTCTTTTC
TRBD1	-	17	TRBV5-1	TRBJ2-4	CASSSETGTLAKNIQYF	TGCGCCAGCAGCTCGGAGACAGGGACCTTAGCCAAAAACATTCAGTACTTC
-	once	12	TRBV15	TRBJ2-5	CATSRDRETQYF	TGTGCCACCAGCAGAGATAGAGAGACCCAGTACTTC
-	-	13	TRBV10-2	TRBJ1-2	CASSEVQRYGYTF	TGCGCCAGCAGTGAGGTGCAGCGATATGGCTACACCTTC